This T cell receptor beta chain was sequenced for a study of blood T cell repertoires in COVID-19. Study overall: Acute and convalescent COVID-19 specimens originated in the United States, Italy and Spain. In each case, the material was cDNA or gDNA derived from T cells, B-cell-depleted T cells, or PBMCs.

This clone occurred a few times. In the authors' workflow: The assay estimated nucleated cells by amplifying reference gene primers. Clones were sequenced by immunoSEQ multiplex PCR, and TCRdb holds only the in-frame ones, with some missing. V, J and clone size reflect that table, while D and trimming were determined from the DNA. The sample includes about 490,000 clones, around 85% of them seen just once. CDR1 and CDR2 from the germline V gene are GTSNPN and SVGIG (reference sequence). There are 13 residues in the CDR3. Trimming at V came to 0 bases and at J to 7 bases, leaving 5 bases not matched to a gene.

The chain combines TRBV30 with TRBJ1-2, with 7 bases fitting TRBD1. This TCR was recovered from a human donor in a cohort sampled during active COVID-19. The sample comprised peripheral blood. The CDR3 spells CAWSVPQGGGYTF. The CDR3 DNA follows: TGTGCCTGGAGTGTACCCCAGGGGGGTGGCTACACCTTC.